The entry below gives a single T cell receptor beta chain sequence along with its context. The CDR3 has 17 residues. V was shortened by 1 base and J by 3 bases, with 16 bases between the two germline ends. Germline lookup yields CDR1 MGHRA and CDR2 YSYEKL. This record belongs to a study of blood T cell repertoires in COVID-19. As processed by the authors: Reference gene primers were amplified, and this amplification served to estimate nucleated cell counts. Sequencing used immunoSEQ multiplex PCR; TCRdb keeps in-frame clones, though not all of them. V and J calls and clone size follow that table, whereas D and trimming were derived from the DNA. This repertoire shows over 200,000 clones, about 91% found once; its top ten account for 1.2%.

This chain uses TRBV4-1 with TRBJ2-1; maybe TRBD1 (6 bases). The receptor was isolated from a man younger than 45 with acute or convalescent COVID-19. Sequencing was carried out using peripheral blood. CDR3 amino acids: CASSQGTVNRGYNEQFF. CDR3 nucleotide sequence: TGCGCCAGCAGCCAAGGGACAGTCAATCGTGGCTACAATGAGCAGTTCTTC.